Sequencing of this T cell receptor (beta chain) was carried out in a study of cytomegalovirus exposure and HLA in healthy donors. Study results and caveats: For TCR beta chains, V- and J-gene trimming was later linked to a missense DCLRE1C variant. In an earlier analysis, in 620 or so donors, most V segments appeared productive either ~87% or ~30% of the time.

The V end was cut by 0 bases, the J end by 4 bases, with 9 bases between. This CDR3 contains 14 residues. Per germline, CDR1 LGHNA and CDR2 YSLEER. About this clone: Its target is not known.

The PCR made use of 60 Vbeta and 13 Jbeta primers. Produced via immunoSEQ multiplex PCR; TCRdb's table is partial and in-frame only. The sample contains 200,000 to 250,000 clones, over 80% of which appear only once. The sequence came from a woman in her forties in good health and CMV-seropositive. Source material: PBMCs. This rearrangement joins TRBV4-3 to TRBJ1-2; the D gene is possibly TRBD1 (6 bases). The CDR3 reads CASSQEAGVYGYTF. In DNA form, the CDR3 reads TGCGCCAGCAGCCAAGAGGCAGGGGTCTATGGCTACACCTTC.